These 12 T cell receptor beta chains originate from one sample sequenced in a study of preoperative IRX-2 immunotherapy in early breast cancer (dated by TCRdb to between 2019 and 2020). The protocol used for the library was the immunoSEQ multiplex PCR assay. Entries here come from immuneACCESS through TCRdb and include only in-frame sequences with V and J called. Some clones fail to appear in such tables; in the studies checked, an unresolved V gene covers under half of the shortfall, and the cause of the remainder is unknown. This sample comprises around 88,000 clones, just over 85% of them detected only once. Approximately 2% of the sample is taken by the ten largest. The treatment or condition label, as the study defines it: preoperative locoregional IRX-2 cytokine immunotherapy. The specimen comprised tumor tissue, sampled after IRX-2 immunotherapy. The receptors were sampled from a human donor with breast cancer.

The J gene is TRBJ2-5, the V gene TRBV28; TRBD2 matches 8 bases. This CDR3 region has 17 residues. Germline CDR1 and CDR2: MDHEN and SYDVKM. The ends lost 1 base at V and 2 bases at J; junction bases unmatched: 9. The CDR3 bases are TGTGCCAGCAGTTTATCAACGGCGGGGGGAGATCAAGAGACCCAGTACTTC. It encodes CASSLSTAGGDQETQYF.

CDR3 bases: TGTGCCAGCTCACTACACCAGGGTAACTCTGGAAACACCATATATTTT. Translation gives CASSLHQGNSGNTIYF. This sequence joins TRBV18 and TRBJ1-3, with D possibly TRBD1 on 5 matching bases. Germline values: CDR1 KGHSH, CDR2 LQKENI. This CDR3 is 16 amino acids long. Trimming removed 4 bases at V and 0 bases at J, with 13 bases between.

The chain combines TRBV15 with TRBJ2-1, with 8 nucleotides matching TRBD2. This CDR3 has 17 amino acids. Germline loops: CDR1 LNHNV, CDR2 YYDKDF (reference sequence). V shed 0 bases, J shed 10 bases, and the junction held 14 bases outside the gene matches. DNA for the CDR3: TGTGCCACCAGCAGAGACGGGACGGGGGGGCTGAGTAGGGAGCAGTTCTTC. It translates to CATSRDGTGGLSREQFF.

The chain uses TRBV5-1 and TRBJ2-7; no clear D gene. From germline, CDR1 is SGHRS and CDR2 YFSETQ. The V end lost 1 base, the J end lost 0 bases, and 11 bases lay between the germline ends. The CDR3 is 15 residues long. The CDR3 protein is CASSLTGSHSYEQYF. The CDR3 DNA follows: TGCGCCAGCAGCTTGACCGGATCCCACTCCTACGAGCAGTACTTC. The whole variable domain, remainder taken from reference TRBV5-1 and TRBJ2-7, is KAGVTQTPRYLIKTRGQQVTLSCSPISGHRSVSWYQQTPGQGLQFLFEYFSETQRNKGNFPGRFSGRQFSNSRSEMNVSTLELGDSALYLCASSLTGSHSYEQYFGPGTRLTVT.

The rearrangement uses TRBV28 and TRBJ1-2; D is undetermined. CDR3 size: 14 residues. Germline assignment: CDR1 MDHEN and CDR2 SYDVKM. V gave up 6 bases and J gave up 3 bases, with 14 bases separating them. CDR3 DNA sequence: TGTGCCAGCAGGGGTGTCACTCTGGACTATGGCTACACCTTC. This translates into CASRGVTLDYGYTF.

This chain connects TRBV29-1 to TRBJ1-2, with 11 bases that match TRBD1. V dropped 7 bases and J dropped 8; count of bases not matched to a gene: 6. The CDR3 covers 12 residues. Germline loops: CDR1 SQVTM, CDR2 ANQGSEA. CDR3: CSDGQGAKGYTF. CDR3 DNA sequence: TGCAGCGACGGACAGGGGGCGAAAGGCTACACCTTC.

The chain links TRBV15 to TRBJ1-1; D is possibly TRBD1 (6 bases). The CDR3 runs to 14 residues. CDR1 is LNHNV, CDR2 YYDKDF, per germline (reference sequence). Trimming removed 3 bases from V and 8 bases from J, with 16 bases in between. The CDR3, as DNA: TGTGCCACCAGCAGGGGTACGGGGGCTGGGGAAGCTTTCTTT. Translated, it gives CATSRGTGAGEAFF. Together with reference TRBV15 and TRBJ1-1, the CDR3 gives the full variable domain: DAMVIQNPRYQVTQFGKPVTLSCSQTLNHNVMYWYQQKSSQAPKLLFHYYDKDFNNEADTPDNFQSRRPNTSFCFLDIRSPGLGDTAMYLCATSRGTGAGEAFFGQGTRLTVV.

This chain uses TRBV12-5 with TRBJ2-1; weak D call: TRBD2 (6 bases). Trimming took 9 bases from V and 8 from J, leaving 17 bases between them. The CDR3 contains 13 residues. CDR1 and CDR2 (germline): LGHNT, FRNRAP. The CDR3 loop reads CASALRDWDEQFF. As DNA, the CDR3 is TGTGCTAGCGCGTTGCGGGATTGGGATGAGCAGTTCTTC.

This chain uses TRBV5-1 with TRBJ1-1; TRBD1 agrees at 7 bases. There are 14 residues in the CDR3. Germline V CDR1 and CDR2: SGHRS, YFSETQ. V shed 3 bases, J shed 0 bases, and the junction held 2 bases outside the gene matches. CDR3 bases: TGCGCCAGCAGCTCGGGACAGATGAACACTGAAGCTTTCTTT. Protein product: CASSSGQMNTEAFF.

The chain couples TRBV29-1 to TRBJ1-2; 10 nucleotides match TRBD1. Germline V lookup: CDR1 SQVTM, CDR2 ANQGSEA. The length of the CDR3 is 12 residues. After removal of 6 bases from V and 3 bases from J, the junction contained 1 base not matched to a gene. The CDR3 loop is CSVGTGDYGYTF. CDR3 nucleotides: TGCAGCGTAGGGACAGGGGACTATGGCTACACCTTC.

This clone was seen many times. V usage is TRBV16 and J usage is TRBJ1-2, with D possibly matching TRBD1 (6 bases). This CDR3 is built from 13 residues. V was shortened by 7 bases and J by 4 bases, with 13 bases between the two germline ends. Per germline, CDR1 KGHSY and CDR2 FQNENV. CDR3: CASMPGQIYGYTF. For the CDR3, the DNA is TGTGCCAGCATGCCGGGACAAATCTATGGCTACACCTTC.

The chain employs TRBV5-1 and TRBJ2-1; D might be TRBD2 (5 bases). The CDR3 runs to 15 residues. Trimming pared 3 bases from V and 4 bases from J, leaving 14 bases between. Germline lookup yields CDR1 SGHRS and CDR2 YFSETQ. CDR3 bases: TGCGCCAGCAGCTCGGCCGTAGCGCCATACAATGAGCAGTTCTTC. Translating gives CASSSAVAPYNEQFF. The full variable domain, rest sourced from reference TRBV5-1 and TRBJ2-1, is KAGVTQTPRYLIKTRGQQVTLSCSPISGHRSVSWYQQTPGQGLQFLFEYFSETQRNKGNFPGRFSGRQFSNSRSEMNVSTLELGDSALYLCASSSAVAPYNEQFFGPGTRLTVL.